Given below is one T cell receptor (beta chain) in context. Its antigen is as yet unknown. Synthesis of TCR beta cDNA relied on 5'RACE template switching carrying UMIs. TCRdb re-called the 5' RACE reads and shows each CDR3 protein once, DNA omitted. The sample is made up of 550,000 or so distinct CDR3 sequences, and the top ten hold less than 4.5% of it. This entry is derived from a study of T cells expressing NK-cell markers. Study background: Underlying the TCR beta repertoires were sorted CD3+CD56+NKG2C+, CD3+CD56+NKG2C- and CD3+CD56-NKG2C+ T cells. Seven donors tested HCMV-seropositive and one tested seronegative among the eight sequenced.

Whole-study findings and limits: These same clonotypes (in four donors) also led the CD3+CD56-NKG2C+ fraction.

The CDR3 contains 18 residues. Per germline, CDR1 MNHEY and CDR2 SVGAGI. Sequencing was done on a sample of blood T cells: a sorted CD56 or NKG2C T cell subset, CD4+ or CD8+ T cells, or bulk PBMC T cells (not recorded which). This clonotype originated in a man aged 18 to 30 in good health. V usage is TRBV6-5 and J usage is TRBJ1-2. The CDR3 protein is CASSYVAGPIKSNYGYTF.